The present entry profiles one TCR beta chain with its context. The CDR3 consists of 14 residues. The V gene end was trimmed by 5 bases and the J gene end by 7 bases; junction bases not matched to a gene: 11. Germline V gene data show CDR1 as SEHNR and CDR2 as FQNEAQ (reference sequence). The PCR ran on 60 Vbeta and 13 Jbeta primers. Generated by immunoSEQ multiplex PCR, the TCRdb table keeps only in-frame clones and is missing some. The sample table sets out tens of thousands of clones. This sample was taken from a study of cytomegalovirus exposure and HLA in healthy donors. About the research overall: Some 85 million unique TCRs from HLA-typed donors were held in an early data release.

The rearrangement joins TRBV7-9 to TRBJ2-7; 7 nucleotides agree with TRBD2. The specimen was PBMCs. This clonotype was sampled from a male donor in good health and CMV-seropositive. The CDR3 coding sequence is TGTGCCAGCAGCCCGTCCGGGGGGACTGGAGAGCAGTACTTC. Amino acids: CASSPSGGTGEQYF.